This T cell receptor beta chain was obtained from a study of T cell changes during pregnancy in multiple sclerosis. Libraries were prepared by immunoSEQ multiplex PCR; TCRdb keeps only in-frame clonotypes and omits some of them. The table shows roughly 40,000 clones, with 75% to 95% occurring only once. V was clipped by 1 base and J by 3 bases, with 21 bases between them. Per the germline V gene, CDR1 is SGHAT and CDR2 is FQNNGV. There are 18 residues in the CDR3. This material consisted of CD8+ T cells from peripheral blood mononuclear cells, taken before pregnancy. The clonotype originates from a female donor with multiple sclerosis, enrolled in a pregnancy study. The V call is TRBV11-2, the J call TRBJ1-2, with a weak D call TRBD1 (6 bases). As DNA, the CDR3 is TGTGCCAGCAGCTTAGTTTACAGGGATATAGAGGGCTACTATGGCTACACCTTC. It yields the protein CASSLVYRDIEGYYGYTF. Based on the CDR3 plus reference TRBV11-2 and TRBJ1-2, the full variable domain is EAGVAQSPRYKIIEKRQSVAFWCNPISGHATLYWYQQILGQGPKLLIQFQNNGVVDDSQLPKDRFSAERLKGVDSTLKIQPAKLEDSAVYLCASSLVYRDIEGYYGYTFGSGTRLTVV.